One T cell receptor beta chain is described in this entry. Its antigen remains undetermined. No much larger clone is present one base from it, and per-base qualities are unavailable. TCRbeta CDR3 regions were amplified from genomic DNA using the immunoSEQ Assay, a bias-controlled multiplex PCR. The study's own analysis went as follows. The number of nucleated cells in each sample was estimated from the amplification of reference gene primers within the assay. Sequence reads were collapsed and filtered to measure the absolute abundance of every unique TCRbeta CDR3 rearrangement. For each sample, productive Simpson clonality was calculated as the square root of Simpson's diversity index over productive rearrangements. TCRdb limited this immuneACCESS table to in-frame rearrangements with V and J called. A share of clones is missing; checked studies link under half to unresolved V genes, and the rest is unexplained. The D gene and trimming were derived from the DNA, and the V and J assignments and clone size from that table. The sample records about 49,000 clones, about 71% of which are singletons. The ten largest make up 8.5% to 9% of the sample.

These data come from a study of blood T cell repertoires in COVID-19 (dated by TCRdb to 2020 to 2021). Regarding the study in general: Collaborator samples came from the United States, Italy and Spain and covered acute and convalescent phases of COVID-19. The prospective study material was composed of cDNA or gDNA derived from T cells, B-cell-depleted T cells, or PBMCs. Subjects who had been exposed to COVID-19, were actively infected with it, or had recovered from it provided the deeply sampled blood TCRbeta repertoires that made up the dataset. A freely available public database, intended as a resource for researchers studying the immune response to SARS-CoV-2, is where the repertoires were released. Samples came from the ongoing ImmuneRACE study (first 160 participants) plus 1,254 subjects from 6 global collaborators. A de-identified subject ID, COVID-19 status, age in years and sex were almost always included in the sample metadata. HLA class I and class II types, where available, came from metadata supplied by the sample provider rather than from assay-based typing.

On the study overall, not on this receptor specifically: The amount of clinical and demographic metadata varied by source and participant and was provided uncurated.

The cysteine opens and the phenylalanine closes a CDR3 of 16 amino acids. The kept DNA is CDR3 alone, 48 bases in frame from the first base. V is cut back by 3 bases and J by 2 bases, with 4 bases in the junction unmatched. CDR1 LGHNA and CDR2 YNFKEQ were looked up in the germline V gene. The collaborating institutions used their own protocols to collect whole blood in K2EDTA tubes. For TCRbeta analysis, collaborators shipped samples in one of three forms: frozen whole blood, isolated PBMCs, or DNA extracted from either of those sample types. This TCR was recovered from a woman in her 70s with acute or convalescent COVID-19. Sequenced material: peripheral blood. The chain links TRBV4-2 with TRBJ2-1; 10 bases in the junction line up with TRBD2. The sequenced DNA: TGTGCCAGCAGCCAGGCCAGCGGGGGGGCCTACAATGAGCAGTTCTTC. This encodes CASSQASGGAYNEQFF.